A selection of T cell receptor beta chains follows, all from one sample in a study of blood T cell repertoires in COVID-19. Assay used: immunoSEQ multiplex PCR; TCRdb lists only in-frame clones, some missing. The data hold about 94,000 clones, with about 83% observed a single time. The sequenced sample was peripheral blood. All receptors derive from a man in his sixties or seventies with COVID-19, enrolled during active disease. Both conserved end residues are part of each CDR3. The D gene is left open where the match is weak.

CDR3aa	d_gene	j_gene	v_gene
CSVGDTSYGYTF	-	TRBJ1-2	TRBV29-1
CASSQQGGPTYEQYF	-	TRBJ2-7	TRBV7-2
CASSLGGRGVDEQFF	TRBD2	TRBJ2-1	TRBV28
CASSAGVWDGYTF	-	TRBJ1-2	TRBV9
CASTYQGADQPQHF	TRBD1	TRBJ1-5	TRBV2
CASSPSTRGTANEKLFF	-	TRBJ1-4	TRBV18
CASSRPGTVTDTQYF	TRBD1	TRBJ2-3	TRBV28
CASRPQGNEKLFF	TRBD1	TRBJ1-4	TRBV27
CASSLGGLTGKLFF	-	TRBJ1-4	TRBV5-1
CASSQDMNTEAFF	-	TRBJ1-1	TRBV14
CASSLRGRAPETQYF	TRBD2	TRBJ2-5	TRBV7-2
CASRTSGRAYEQYF	TRBD2	TRBJ2-7	TRBV6-6
CASSEPENTEAFF	-	TRBJ1-1	TRBV6-6
CASSLDGGSNTEAFF	-	TRBJ1-1	TRBV11-3
CASSVQGVGTEAFF	TRBD1	TRBJ1-1	TRBV6-5
CASRPGTEYGYTF	TRBD1	TRBJ1-2	TRBV28